This TCR beta chain was observed in a study of blood T cells in healthy people across ages. Next came a second PCR, run for about 6 to 11 cycles, which used a sample-barcoded 5' primer along with a J-beta primer mix. TCRdb re-derived calls from the 5' RACE reads in MiXCR, one entry per CDR3 protein. This sample carries fewer than 900,000 distinct CDR3 sequences, roughly 41% of them seen once, and the ten largest clones take 20% to 25%. This clonotype was seen many times. This CDR3 comprises 16 residues. V trimming: 3 bases; J trimming: 6 bases; junction bases outside the gene matches: 10. Germline V gene sequence: CDR1 WSHSY, CDR2 SAAADI.

V is TRBV10-2 and J is TRBJ2-4; 8 bases are shared with TRBD1. This receptor was taken from a woman aged 60-75 years in good health. Sequenced sample: blood. The CDR3 DNA is TGCGCCAGCAGTGATCGGACAGGGAGGATCGGAAACATTCAGTACTTC. It translates to CASSDRTGRIGNIQYF.